Listed here are 3 T cell receptor beta chains from one sample, sequenced in a study of blood T cell repertoires in COVID-19. The method was immunoSEQ multiplex PCR; TCRdb's version includes in-frame clones alone and lacks a portion of them. The profile covers 90,000 to 120,000 clones, with roughly 86% appearing a single time and under 7% taken by the ten largest. The material sequenced was peripheral blood. The receptors here all came from a woman between 55 and 75 years old with acute or convalescent COVID-19.

This chain connects TRBV28 to TRBJ1-1; D gene unclear. This CDR3 has 12 residues. V was trimmed by 7 bases and J by 4 bases, leaving 10 bases between them. CDR1 is MDHEN, CDR2 SYDVKM, per germline. The CDR3 DNA reads TGTGCCAGCATGACGGGGTCCACTGAAGCTTTCTTT. Amino acid sequence: CASMTGSTEAFF.

This clone was seen a few times. V is TRBV4-1 and J is TRBJ1-4; D is uncertain. Germline V CDR1 and CDR2: MGHRA, YSYEKL. This CDR3 has 17 amino acids. V shed 0 bases and J shed 4 bases, with 15 bases lying between them. CDR3 coding DNA: TGCGCCAGCAGCCAAGAGGGAGGAAGGTCGGGTAATGAAAAACTGTTTTTT. Protein product: CASSQEGGRSGNEKLFF.

This clone was found once. The chain recombines TRBV19 with TRBJ1-2; D possibly corresponds to TRBD1 (6 bases). Germline V CDR1 and CDR2: LNHDA, SQIVND (reference sequence). V was clipped by 6 bases and J by 4 bases, with 21 bases between them. The CDR3 contains 16 residues. The CDR3 is CASSLPIRGASYGYTF. In DNA form, the CDR3 reads TGTGCCAGTAGCCTCCCCATACGGGGGGCGAGCTATGGCTACACCTTC. Looking up the rest from reference TRBV19 and TRBJ1-2 gives the full variable domain: DGGITQSPKYLFRKEGQNVTLSCEQNLNHDAMYWYRQDPGQGLRLIYYSQIVNDFQKGDIAEGYSVSREKKESFPLTVTSAQKNPTAFYLCASSLPIRGASYGYTFGSGTRLTVV.